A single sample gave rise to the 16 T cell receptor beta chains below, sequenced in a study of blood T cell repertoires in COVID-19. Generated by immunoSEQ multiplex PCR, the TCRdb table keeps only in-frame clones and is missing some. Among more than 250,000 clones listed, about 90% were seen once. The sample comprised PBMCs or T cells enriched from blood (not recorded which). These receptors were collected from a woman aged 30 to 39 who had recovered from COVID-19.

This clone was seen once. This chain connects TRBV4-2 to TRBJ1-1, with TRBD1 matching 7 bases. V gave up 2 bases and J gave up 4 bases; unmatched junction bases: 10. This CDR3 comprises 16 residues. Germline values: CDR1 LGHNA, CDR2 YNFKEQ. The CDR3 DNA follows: TGTGCCAGCAGCCAATATAGGATTGGGACAGTCACTGAAGCTTTCTTT. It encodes CASSQYRIGTVTEAFF.

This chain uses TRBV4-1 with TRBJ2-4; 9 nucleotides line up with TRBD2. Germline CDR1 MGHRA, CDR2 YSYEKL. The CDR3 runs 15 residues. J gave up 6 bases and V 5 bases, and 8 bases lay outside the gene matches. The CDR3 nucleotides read TGCGCCAGCAGCTCTCGGGGACTAGCACCAAACATTCAGTACTTC. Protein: CASSSRGLAPNIQYF.

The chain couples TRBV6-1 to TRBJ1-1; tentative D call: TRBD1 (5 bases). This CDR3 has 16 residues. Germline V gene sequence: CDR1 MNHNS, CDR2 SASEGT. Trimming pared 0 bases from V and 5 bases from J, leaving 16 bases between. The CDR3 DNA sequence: TGTGCCAGCAGTGAAGCGTCCCCCAGGGTTGGGACTGAAGCTTTCTTT. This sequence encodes CASSEASPRVGTEAFF.

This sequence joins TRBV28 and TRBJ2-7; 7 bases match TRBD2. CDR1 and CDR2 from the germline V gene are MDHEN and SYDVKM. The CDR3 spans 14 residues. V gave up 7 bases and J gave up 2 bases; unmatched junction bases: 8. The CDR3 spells CASTPGGATYEQYF. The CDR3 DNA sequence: TGTGCCAGCACCCCGGGAGGAGCAACCTACGAGCAGTACTTC.

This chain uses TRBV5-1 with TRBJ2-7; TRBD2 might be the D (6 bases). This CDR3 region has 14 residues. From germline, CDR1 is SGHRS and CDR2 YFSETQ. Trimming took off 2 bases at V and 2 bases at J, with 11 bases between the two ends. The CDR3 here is CASSFGEATYEQYF. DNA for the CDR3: TGCGCCAGCAGCTTCGGGGAGGCAACCTACGAGCAGTACTTC.

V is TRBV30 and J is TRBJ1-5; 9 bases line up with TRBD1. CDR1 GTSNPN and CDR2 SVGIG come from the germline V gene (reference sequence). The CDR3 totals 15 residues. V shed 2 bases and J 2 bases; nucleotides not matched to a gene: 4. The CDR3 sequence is CAWSPWDRGNQPQHF. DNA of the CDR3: TGTGCCTGGAGTCCTTGGGACAGGGGCAATCAGCCCCAGCATTTT.

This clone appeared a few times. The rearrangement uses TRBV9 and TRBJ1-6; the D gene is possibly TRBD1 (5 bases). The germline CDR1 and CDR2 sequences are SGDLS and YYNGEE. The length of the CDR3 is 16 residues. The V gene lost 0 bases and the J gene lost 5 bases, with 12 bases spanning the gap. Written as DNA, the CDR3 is TGTGCCAGCAGCGTAGCGTCAGGAGGGGATAATTCACCCCTCCACTTT. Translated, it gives CASSVASGGDNSPLHF.

DNA of the CDR3: TGTGCCACCCGGAGACAGGCTGAAGCTTTCTTT. It yields the protein CATRRQAEAFF. V usage is TRBV24-1 and J usage is TRBJ1-1; D possibly corresponds to TRBD1 (6 bases). V gave up 9 bases and J gave up 6 bases, with 10 bases separating them. The germline V gene encodes CDR1 KGHDR and CDR2 SFDVKD. The CDR3 sequence is 11 residues long.

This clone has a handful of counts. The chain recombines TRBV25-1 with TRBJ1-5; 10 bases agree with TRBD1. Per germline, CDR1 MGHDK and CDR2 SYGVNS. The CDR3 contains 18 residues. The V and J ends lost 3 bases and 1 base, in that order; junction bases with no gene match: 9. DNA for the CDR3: TGTGCCAGCAGTGATCCGGCGACAGGGGGCATAAGCAATCAGCCCCAGCATTTT. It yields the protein CASSDPATGGISNQPQHF.

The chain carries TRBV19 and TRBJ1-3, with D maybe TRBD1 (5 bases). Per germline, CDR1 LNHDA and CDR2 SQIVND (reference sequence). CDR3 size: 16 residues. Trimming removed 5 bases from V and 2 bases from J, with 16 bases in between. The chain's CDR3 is CASSAGRSRAGNTIYF. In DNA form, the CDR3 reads TGTGCCAGTAGTGCGGGACGGTCCAGGGCTGGAAACACCATATATTTT.

This CDR3 reads CASSLAGLTRTGELFF. The CDR3 nucleotides are TGTGCCAGCAGCTTGGCGGGCCTCACGAGGACCGGGGAGCTGTTTTTT. The chain carries TRBV7-9 and TRBJ2-2, with D maybe TRBD2 (5 bases). The CDR3 contains 16 residues. Trimming took off 3 bases at V and 5 bases at J, with 16 bases between the two ends. Per germline, CDR1 SEHNR and CDR2 FQNEAQ (reference sequence).

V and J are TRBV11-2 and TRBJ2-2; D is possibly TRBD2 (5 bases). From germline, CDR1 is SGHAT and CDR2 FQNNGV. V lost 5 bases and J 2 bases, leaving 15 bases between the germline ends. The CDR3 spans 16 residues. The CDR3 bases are TGTGCCAGCAGCCGTCTAGCTAGCTTCAACACCGGGGAGCTGTTTTTT. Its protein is CASSRLASFNTGELFF.

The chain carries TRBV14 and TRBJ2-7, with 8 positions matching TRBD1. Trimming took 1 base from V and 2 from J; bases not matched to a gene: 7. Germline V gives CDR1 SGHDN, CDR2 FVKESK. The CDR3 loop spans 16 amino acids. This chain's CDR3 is CASSQGTGGVTYEQYF. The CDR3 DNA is TGTGCCAGCAGCCAAGGCACAGGGGGTGTTACCTACGAGCAGTACTTC. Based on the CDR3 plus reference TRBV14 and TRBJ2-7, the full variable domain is EAGVTQFPSHSVIEKGQTVTLRCDPISGHDNLYWYRRVMGKEIKFLLHFVKESKQDESGMPNNRFLAERTGGTYSTLKVQPAELEDSGVYFCASSQGTGGVTYEQYFGPGTRLTVT.

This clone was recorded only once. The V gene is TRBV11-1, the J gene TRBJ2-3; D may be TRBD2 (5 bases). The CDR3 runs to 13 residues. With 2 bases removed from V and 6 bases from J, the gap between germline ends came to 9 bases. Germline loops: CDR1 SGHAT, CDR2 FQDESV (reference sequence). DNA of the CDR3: TGTGCCAGCAGCTTAAAGAGGGTGGATACGCAGTATTTT. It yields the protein CASSLKRVDTQYF.

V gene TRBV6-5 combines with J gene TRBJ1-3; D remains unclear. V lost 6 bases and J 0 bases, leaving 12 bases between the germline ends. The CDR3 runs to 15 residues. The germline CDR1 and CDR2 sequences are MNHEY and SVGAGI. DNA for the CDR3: TGTGCCAGCAGGGGCGAGCATCTCTCTGGAAACACCATATATTTT. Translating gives CASRGEHLSGNTIYF.

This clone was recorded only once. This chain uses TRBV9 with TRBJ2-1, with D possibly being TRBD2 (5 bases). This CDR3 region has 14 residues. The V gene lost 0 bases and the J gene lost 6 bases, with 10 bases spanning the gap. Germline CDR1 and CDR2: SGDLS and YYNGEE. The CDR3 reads CASSVAPSPNEQFF. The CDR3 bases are TGTGCCAGCAGCGTAGCACCTAGCCCCAATGAGCAGTTCTTC.